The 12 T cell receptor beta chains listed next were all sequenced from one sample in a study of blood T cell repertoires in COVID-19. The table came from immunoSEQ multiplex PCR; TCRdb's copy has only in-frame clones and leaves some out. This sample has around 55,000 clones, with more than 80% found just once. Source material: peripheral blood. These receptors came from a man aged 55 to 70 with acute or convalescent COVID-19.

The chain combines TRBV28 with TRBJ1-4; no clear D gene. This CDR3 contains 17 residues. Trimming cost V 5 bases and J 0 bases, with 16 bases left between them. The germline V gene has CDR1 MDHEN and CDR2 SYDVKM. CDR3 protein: CASSPLSRGATNEKLFF. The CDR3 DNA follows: TGTGCCAGCAGTCCCCTTTCTCGGGGAGCAACTAATGAAAAACTGTTTTTT. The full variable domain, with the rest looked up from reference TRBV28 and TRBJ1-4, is DVKVTQSSRYLVKRTGEKVFLECVQDMDHENMFWYRQDPGLGLRLIYFSYDVKMKEKGDIPEGYSVSREKKERFSLILESASTNQTSMYLCASSPLSRGATNEKLFFGSGTQLSVL.

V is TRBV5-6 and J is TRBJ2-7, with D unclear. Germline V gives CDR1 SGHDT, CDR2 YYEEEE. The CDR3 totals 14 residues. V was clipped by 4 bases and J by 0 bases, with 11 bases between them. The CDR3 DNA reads TGTGCCAGCAGCGGCTTAACGGGCTCCTACGAGCAGTACTTC. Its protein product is CASSGLTGSYEQYF.

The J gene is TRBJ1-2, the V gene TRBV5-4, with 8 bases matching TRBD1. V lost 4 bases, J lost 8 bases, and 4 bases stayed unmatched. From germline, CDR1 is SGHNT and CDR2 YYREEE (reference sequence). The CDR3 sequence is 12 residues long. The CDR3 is CASSQDRAGYTF. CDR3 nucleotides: TGTGCCAGCAGCCAGGACAGGGCGGGCTACACCTTC.

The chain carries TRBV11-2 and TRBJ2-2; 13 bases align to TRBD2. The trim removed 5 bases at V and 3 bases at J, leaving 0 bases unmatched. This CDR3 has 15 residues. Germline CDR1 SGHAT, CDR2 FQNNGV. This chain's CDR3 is CASSGLAGDTGELFF. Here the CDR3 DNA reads TGTGCCAGCAGCGGACTAGCGGGGGACACCGGGGAGCTGTTTTTT.

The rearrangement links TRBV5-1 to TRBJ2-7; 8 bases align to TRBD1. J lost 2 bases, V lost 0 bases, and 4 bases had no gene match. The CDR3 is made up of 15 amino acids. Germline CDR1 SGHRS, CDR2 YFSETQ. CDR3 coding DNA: TGCGCCAGCAGCTTGGCCGGACAGGGAACCTACGAGCAGTACTTC. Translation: CASSLAGQGTYEQYF.

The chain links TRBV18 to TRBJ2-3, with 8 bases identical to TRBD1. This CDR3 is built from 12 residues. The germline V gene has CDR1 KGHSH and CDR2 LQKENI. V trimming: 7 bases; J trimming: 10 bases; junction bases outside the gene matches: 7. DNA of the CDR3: TGTGCCAGCTGCTCGGGACAGGAGGCGCAGTATTTT. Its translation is CASCSGQEAQYF.

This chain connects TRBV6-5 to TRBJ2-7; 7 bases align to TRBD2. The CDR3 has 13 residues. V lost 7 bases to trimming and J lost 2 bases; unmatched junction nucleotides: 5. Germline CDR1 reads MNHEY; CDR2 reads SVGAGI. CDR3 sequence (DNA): TGTGCCAGCACAGCGGGAAGGGCCTACGAGCAGTACTTC. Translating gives CASTAGRAYEQYF.

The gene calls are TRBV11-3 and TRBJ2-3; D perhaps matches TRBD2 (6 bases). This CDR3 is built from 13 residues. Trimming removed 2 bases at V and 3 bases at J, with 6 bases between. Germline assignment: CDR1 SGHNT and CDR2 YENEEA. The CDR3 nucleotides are TGTGCCAGCAGCTTAAGCGGGACAGATACGCAGTATTTT. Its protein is CASSLSGTDTQYF.

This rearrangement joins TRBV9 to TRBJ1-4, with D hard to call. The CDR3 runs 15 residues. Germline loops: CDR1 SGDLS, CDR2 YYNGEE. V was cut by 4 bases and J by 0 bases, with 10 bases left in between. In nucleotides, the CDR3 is TGTGCCAGCAGCCAAACAGTTACAACTAATGAAAAACTGTTTTTT. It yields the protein CASSQTVTTNEKLFF.

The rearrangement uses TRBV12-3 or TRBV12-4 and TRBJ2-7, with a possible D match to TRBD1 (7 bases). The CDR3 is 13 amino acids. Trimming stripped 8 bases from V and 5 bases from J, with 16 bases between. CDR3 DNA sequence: TGTGCCAGCTCGACTAGGGGGCGAGACGAGCAGTACTTC. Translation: CASSTRGRDEQYF.

The CDR3 spells CASSQGDNGGRAENEQFF. DNA of the CDR3: TGTGCCAGCAGCCAAGGCGATAACGGCGGGAGGGCCGAAAATGAGCAGTTCTTC. The J gene is TRBJ2-1, the V gene TRBV4-2, with 9 bases identical to TRBD2. Trimming removed 1 base from V and 7 bases from J; junction bases left unmatched: 14. The CDR3 contains 18 residues. Germline lookup yields CDR1 LGHNA and CDR2 YNFKEQ.

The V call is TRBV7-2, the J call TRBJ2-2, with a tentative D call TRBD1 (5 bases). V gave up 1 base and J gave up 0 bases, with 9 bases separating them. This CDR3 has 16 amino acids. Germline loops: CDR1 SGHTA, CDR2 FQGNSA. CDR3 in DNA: TGTGCCAGCAGCTTAGAGGGGCAGTCGAACACCGGGGAGCTGTTTTTT. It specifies CASSLEGQSNTGELFF.